This T cell receptor beta chain emerged from a study of control samples from healthy donors and cancer patients. This CDR3 is 15 amino acids long. Trimming removed 2 bases from V and 3 bases from J, with 13 bases in between. Germline V lookup: CDR1 SGHVS, CDR2 FNYEAQ. The protocol was immunoSEQ multiplex PCR, while the TCRdb copy is restricted to in-frame clones and leaves out a portion. This table has 70,000 or so clones, approximately 84% appearing once. The sample was blood. This chain joins TRBV7-6 and TRBJ2-5; D assignment may be TRBD1 or TRBD2 (6 bases each). The TCR sequence derives from a middle-aged man in good health. CDR3 DNA: TGTGCCAGCAGCTTATACGGGGGCCGGGAAGAGACCCAGTACTTC. Protein: CASSLYGGREETQYF.